These 28 T cell receptor beta chains were sequenced from one sample in a study of blood T cell repertoires in COVID-19. Clones were sequenced by immunoSEQ multiplex PCR, and TCRdb holds only the in-frame ones, with some missing. The data hold roughly 250,000 clones, with around 88% observed a single time. Sequencing input: PBMCs or T cells enriched from blood (not recorded which). The receptors here all came from a man aged 35 to 55 who had recovered from COVID-19.

V gene TRBV28 combines with J gene TRBJ1-3; D is unclear. CDR3 length equals 16 residues. Trimming left V 6 bases short and J 1 base short, with 16 bases between. Germline values: CDR1 MDHEN, CDR2 SYDVKM. The CDR3 is CASRDSTRGSGNTIYF. The CDR3 nucleotides read TGTGCCAGCAGAGATTCTACCCGCGGTTCTGGAAACACCATATATTTT.

This sequence joins TRBV20-1 and TRBJ2-5, with 10 bases identical to TRBD2. V lost 3 bases to trimming and J lost 5 bases; unmatched junction nucleotides: 0. Germline V lookup: CDR1 DFQATT, CDR2 SNEGSKA (reference sequence). This CDR3 contains 12 residues. DNA of the CDR3: TGCAGTGCTAGTAGCGGGGGGGAGACCCAGTACTTC. This encodes CSASSGGETQYF.

This chain uses TRBV9 with TRBJ1-2, with D possibly being TRBD1 (5 bases). This CDR3 is 15 amino acids long. Between the trimmed V and J ends, which lost 3 bases and 2 bases, there was a span of 14 bases. Looked up from germline, CDR1 is SGDLS and CDR2 is YYNGEE. The CDR3: CASSAPLGQNYGYTF. CDR3 nucleotide sequence: TGTGCCAGCAGCGCGCCTCTGGGGCAGAACTATGGCTACACCTTC.

The V and J genes are TRBV2 and TRBJ2-7, with 8 bases matching TRBD1. Looked up from germline, CDR1 is SNHLY and CDR2 is FYNNEI. This CDR3 is 15 amino acids long. V dropped 1 base and J dropped 2; count of bases not matched to a gene: 4. The CDR3 here is CASSEGTGNPYEQYF. The CDR3 DNA sequence: TGTGCCAGCAGTGAAGGGACAGGGAACCCCTACGAGCAGTACTTC.

The CDR3 here is CASSESTLAGVIDTQYF. CDR3 in DNA: TGTGCCAGCAGTGAATCCACTCTAGCGGGGGTTATAGATACGCAGTATTTT. The V call is TRBV6-1, the J call TRBJ2-3, with TRBD2 identical over 10 bases. The CDR3 runs 17 residues. Germline values: CDR1 MNHNS, CDR2 SASEGT. J gave up 5 bases and V 2 bases, and 10 bases lay outside the gene matches.

The chain carries TRBV28 and TRBJ2-1; no reliable D call. CDR1 is MDHEN, CDR2 SYDVKM, per germline. This CDR3 region has 13 residues. V was cut by 3 bases and J by 5 bases, with 8 bases left in between. The CDR3 nucleotides read TGTGCCAGCAGTTTGTTGGCACACAATGAGCAGTTCTTC. Its protein is CASSLLAHNEQFF. Supplemented by reference TRBV28 and TRBJ2-1, the full variable domain reads DVKVTQSSRYLVKRTGEKVFLECVQDMDHENMFWYRQDPGLGLRLIYFSYDVKMKEKGDIPEGYSVSREKKERFSLILESASTNQTSMYLCASSLLAHNEQFFGPGTRLTVL.

In its sample, this clone was seen once. This chain links TRBV4-1 with TRBJ2-7; possibly TRBD1 for D (5 bases). Trimming shortened V by 2 bases and J by 4 bases, and 24 bases separated the two germline ends. This CDR3 comprises 18 residues. In germline, CDR1 is MGHRA, CDR2 YSYEKL. This CDR3 reads CASSQKGAAGSIAYEQYF. As DNA, the CDR3 is TGCGCCAGCAGCCAAAAAGGGGCCGCCGGTAGTATCGCTTACGAGCAGTACTTC.

The chain employs TRBV4-2 and TRBJ2-7; D not certain. The CDR3 runs to 13 residues. CDR1 LGHNA and CDR2 YNFKEQ come from the germline V gene. The ends were cut back, 2 bases at V and 2 bases at J, with 7 bases in the middle. Here the CDR3 DNA reads TGTGCCAGCAGCCAAAATTCCGCCTACGAGCAGTACTTC. Protein product: CASSQNSAYEQYF.

The chain joins TRBV7-7 to TRBJ2-3, with 13 bases identical to TRBD2. Germline-derived CDR1 and CDR2 are SSHAT and FNYEAQ (reference sequence). V was clipped by 5 bases and J by 4 bases; unmatched bases: 9. This CDR3 has 17 residues. CDR3 loop: CASSTGLAGTFADTQYF. The CDR3 DNA is TGTGCCAGCAGCACGGGACTAGCGGGAACGTTTGCAGATACGCAGTATTTT.

The chain carries TRBV29-1 and TRBJ2-7, with a possible D match to TRBD2 (6 bases). V lost 3 bases, J lost 3 bases, and 9 bases lay in between. The CDR3 runs to 12 residues. Germline CDR1 is SQVTM and CDR2 is ANQGSEA. CDR3 in amino acids: CSVEVADYEQYF. In DNA, the CDR3 is TGCAGCGTTGAGGTAGCGGACTACGAGCAGTACTTC.

V usage is TRBV5-6 and J usage is TRBJ1-2; D possibly corresponds to TRBD1 (6 bases). The CDR3 consists of 15 residues. Germline V gene data show CDR1 as SGHDT and CDR2 as YYEEEE. The V gene lost 4 bases and the J gene lost 8 bases, with 21 bases spanning the gap. This chain's CDR3 is CASSGRVINRDGYTF. The CDR3 DNA is TGTGCCAGCAGCGGAAGAGTGATAAACAGGGACGGCTACACCTTC.

The chain has TRBV10-2 and TRBJ2-7; 10 positions agree with TRBD2. Unmatched junction bases numbered 3, after V lost 4 bases and J lost 0 bases. CDR1 and CDR2 from the germline V gene are WSHSY and SAAADI. The CDR3 sequence is 15 residues long. CDR3 amino acids: CASSGVAGGSYEQYF. The CDR3 region has the DNA TGCGCCAGCAGTGGTGTAGCGGGGGGCTCCTACGAGCAGTACTTC.

The V call is TRBV3-1 (or the pseudogene TRBV3-2), the J call TRBJ2-5, with TRBD2 identical over 13 bases. With 4 bases clipped from V and 4 bases from J, the junction kept 6 bases outside the gene matches. This CDR3 comprises 16 residues. Germline CDR1 is LGHDT and CDR2 is YNNKEL (reference sequence). CDR3 protein: CASSRQLAGGLETQYF. The DNA of the CDR3 is TGTGCCAGCAGCCGTCAACTAGCGGGAGGGCTAGAGACCCAGTACTTC.

This chain connects TRBV5-1 to TRBJ2-3, with D unresolved. V lost 0 bases and J 2 bases, leaving 4 bases between the germline ends. The germline V gene encodes CDR1 SGHRS and CDR2 YFSETQ. CDR3 length equals 13 residues. The CDR3 DNA is TGCGCCAGCAGCTTGGGGGCCACAGATACGCAGTATTTT. It encodes CASSLGATDTQYF. The full variable domain, in which reference TRBV5-1 and TRBJ2-3 provide the parts outside the CDR3, is KAGVTQTPRYLIKTRGQQVTLSCSPISGHRSVSWYQQTPGQGLQFLFEYFSETQRNKGNFPGRFSGRQFSNSRSEMNVSTLELGDSALYLCASSLGATDTQYFGPGTRLTVL.

The chain links TRBV19 to TRBJ2-1, with TRBD2 matching 15 bases. The junction had 8 bases not matched to a gene; V was cut back by 1 base and J by 4 bases. The V gene's germline CDR1 is LNHDA and CDR2 SQIVND (reference sequence). CDR3 size: 19 residues. Here the CDR3 reads CASSIGTSGRAELYNEQFF. CDR3 in DNA: TGTGCCAGTAGTATAGGGACTAGCGGGAGGGCCGAATTGTACAATGAGCAGTTCTTC.

The rearrangement joins TRBV6-5 to TRBJ2-5; 9 bases agree with TRBD1. The CDR3 runs 13 residues. The ends lost 7 bases at V and 7 bases at J; junction bases unmatched: 7. Germline CDR1 is MNHEY and CDR2 is SVGAGI. CDR3 nucleotide sequence: TGTGCCAGCACCAGACCGGGACAGGGGACCCAGTACTTC. This gives the protein CASTRPGQGTQYF.

V is TRBV5-1 and J is TRBJ1-2, with 7 bases fitting TRBD1. Germline assignment: CDR1 SGHRS and CDR2 YFSETQ. V dropped 4 bases and J dropped 8; count of bases not matched to a gene: 8. This CDR3 comprises 13 residues. CDR3 DNA: TGCGCCAGCAGCCCCGGACAGGACAAGGGCTACACCTTC. Amino acid sequence: CASSPGQDKGYTF.

The CDR3 is CASSLLGSIDLAKNIQYF. The CDR3 nucleotides are TGTGCCAGCAGCTTACTTGGGAGTATCGACCTAGCCAAAAACATTCAGTACTTC. This chain links TRBV11-2 with TRBJ2-4; D possibly corresponds to TRBD2 (5 bases). Trimming removed 2 bases from V and 0 bases from J, with 17 bases in between. Germline loops: CDR1 SGHAT, CDR2 FQNNGV. CDR3 length equals 18 residues.

The chain links TRBV5-5 to TRBJ1-1; no reliable D call. With 4 bases removed from V and 1 base from J, the gap between germline ends came to 14 bases. From germline, CDR1 is SGHKS and CDR2 YYEKEE (reference sequence). There are 15 residues in the CDR3. DNA of the CDR3: TGTGCCAGCAGCAGGGATCACACTAGGAACACTGAAGCTTTCTTT. Its protein is CASSRDHTRNTEAFF.

The chain has TRBV30 and TRBJ1-5; maybe TRBD1 (6 bases). V dropped 4 bases and J dropped 2 bases, with 9 bases sitting between them. This CDR3 comprises 13 residues. The germline gives CDR1 GTSNPN, CDR2 SVGIG (reference sequence). CDR3 residues: CAWKTGGNQPQHF. DNA for the CDR3: TGTGCCTGGAAGACAGGTGGCAATCAGCCCCAGCATTTT.

The genes are TRBV5-4 and TRBJ2-2; weak D call: TRBD1 (6 bases). The ends were cut back, 4 bases at V and 6 bases at J, with 10 bases in the middle. Germline CDR1 is SGHNT and CDR2 is YYREEE (reference sequence). CDR3 length equals 13 residues. CDR3: CASSIQGSGELFF. The CDR3 DNA reads as TGTGCCAGCAGCATACAGGGCTCCGGGGAGCTGTTTTTT.

This sequence joins TRBV3-1 (or the pseudogene TRBV3-2) and TRBJ2-7; D is uncertain. V was shortened by 0 bases and J by 0 bases, with 6 bases between the two germline ends. CDR1 is LGHDT, CDR2 YNNKEL, per germline (reference sequence). The CDR3 has 14 residues. CDR3 residues: CASSQEANSYEQYF. The DNA for the CDR3 is TGTGCCAGCAGCCAAGAAGCCAACTCCTACGAGCAGTACTTC.

CDR3 in DNA: TGTGCCAGCAGCTTCAGGACTAGCGGAGCCACCGGGGAGCTGTTTTTT. This gives the protein CASSFRTSGATGELFF. V is TRBV11-3 and J is TRBJ2-2; 10 bases line up with TRBD2. This CDR3 has 16 residues. The ends lost 3 bases at V and 4 bases at J; junction bases unmatched: 5. CDR1 is SGHNT, CDR2 YENEEA, per germline.

The chain is built from TRBV28 and TRBJ2-3; the match to TRBD1 covers 8 bases. The CDR3 has 15 amino acids. J gave up 8 bases and V 6 bases, and 13 bases lay outside the gene matches. The V gene's germline CDR1 is MDHEN and CDR2 SYDVKM. CDR3 sequence reads: CASSPGGVRVSTQYF. CDR3 DNA: TGTGCCAGCAGCCCAGGGGGCGTAAGAGTTAGTACGCAGTATTTT.

The V and J genes are TRBV19 and TRBJ1-2; TRBD1 is a possible D gene (5 bases). Germline V gene data show CDR1 as LNHDA and CDR2 as SQIVND (reference sequence). The CDR3 sequence is 21 residues long. V was trimmed by 4 bases and J by 5 bases, leaving 35 bases between them. The CDR3 reads CASSTRVGFLSTRSHAYGYTF. In DNA, the CDR3 is TGTGCCAGTAGTACCAGGGTAGGGTTCTTGTCCACCCGATCTCACGCATATGGCTACACCTTC.

Remarks on this clone: The sample holds other DNA sequences that translate to the same CDR3. V usage is TRBV12-3 or TRBV12-4 and J usage is TRBJ2-3, with D hard to call. V lost 6 bases to trimming and J lost 3 bases, with 4 bases between them. The length of the CDR3 is 11 residues. The CDR3, as DNA: TGTGCCAGCAGCCGGACAGATACGCAGTATTTT. Its protein product is CASSRTDTQYF.

The chain couples TRBV7-9 to TRBJ1-4, with 10 bases identical to TRBD1. This CDR3 region has 15 residues. After removal of 5 bases from V and 6 bases from J, the junction contained 6 bases not matched to a gene. The V gene's germline CDR1 is SEHNR and CDR2 FQNEAQ (reference sequence). The CDR3 region has the DNA TGTGCCAGCAGCCTCTCCGGGACAGGGGATGAAAAACTGTTTTTT. It is translated as CASSLSGTGDEKLFF.

The rearrangement uses TRBV7-6 and TRBJ1-1; D unresolved. Germline V gene lookup returns CDR1 SGHVS and CDR2 FNYEAQ. The V end was cut by 2 bases, the J end by 5 bases, with 12 bases between. CDR3 size: 14 residues. The CDR3 sequence is CASSLIEGNTEAFF. CDR3 nucleotides: TGTGCCAGCAGCTTAATTGAGGGAAATACTGAAGCTTTCTTT.